This record concerns one TCR beta chain sequence. Only in-frame clones appear in the TCRdb table, and some are missing; sequencing was by immunoSEQ multiplex PCR. The profile shows 360,000 or so clones, over 85% of them singletons. These data originate in a study of blood T cell repertoires in COVID-19. Study-level information: Specimens from acute and convalescent COVID-19 originated in the United States, Italy and Spain.

The participants were between roughly 18 and 100 years old and came from 20 to 30 US areas. The V end was cut by 7 bases, the J end by 1 base, with 11 bases between. CDR3 length: 13 amino acids. Germline assignment: CDR1 GTSNPN and CDR2 SVGIG (reference sequence). The receptor was isolated from a woman between 25 and 40 years old who had recovered from COVID-19. Sequencing was done on a sample of PBMCs or T cells enriched from blood (not recorded which). The J gene is TRBJ1-3, the V gene TRBV30; possibly TRBD1 for D (5 bases). The CDR3 region is CASAGWSGNTIYF. The CDR3 DNA reads as TGTGCCTCCGCAGGGTGGTCTGGAAACACCATATATTTT.